The next 14 T cell receptor beta chains were all read from a single sample in a study of OX40 agonist ivuxolimab in advanced cancers. TCRdb's copy holds only in-frame clones and misses some; the assay was immunoSEQ multiplex PCR. The repertoire holds roughly 67,000 clones, roughly nine tenths seen once, with 0.55% to 0.7% in the top ten. The material was CD4+ or CD8+ T cells sorted from blood, obtained in a trial of the OX40 agonist ivuxolimab. The source is an adult with an advanced solid tumor such as melanoma, head and neck, liver or kidney cancer.

The chain's CDR3 is CASSWTGDHTEAFF. CDR3 DNA: TGTGCCAGCAGCTGGACAGGGGATCACACTGAAGCTTTCTTT. The V gene is TRBV5-5, the J gene TRBJ1-1, with 9 bases identical to TRBD1. Trimming at V came to 3 bases and at J to 3 bases, leaving 3 bases not matched to a gene. Germline CDR1 and CDR2: SGHKS and YYEKEE (reference sequence). This CDR3 is 14 amino acids long.

This chain connects TRBV28 to TRBJ1-1, with 7 bases matching TRBD1. J gave up 7 bases and V 3 bases, and 8 bases lay outside the gene matches. Germline V gene lookup returns CDR1 MDHEN and CDR2 SYDVKM. The CDR3 covers 14 residues. In DNA, the CDR3 is TGTGCCAGCAGTTTCGACAGGGTGGTAAGTGAAGCTTTCTTT. Its protein is CASSFDRVVSEAFF.

The chain is built from TRBV4-1 and TRBJ2-1; 14 nucleotides agree with TRBD2. After removal of 8 bases from V and 10 bases from J, the junction contained 10 bases not matched to a gene. CDR1 and CDR2 from the germline V gene are MGHRA and YSYEKL. The CDR3 loop spans 15 amino acids. CDR3 coding DNA: TGCGCCAGCGCCTCGGGACTAGCGGGAGTTGGGGAGCAGTTCTTC. It is translated as CASASGLAGVGEQFF.

The CDR3: CASSIEPGQGNYEQYF. In DNA, the CDR3 is TGTGCCAGTAGTATAGAACCGGGACAGGGGAACTACGAGCAGTACTTC. The chain carries TRBV19 and TRBJ2-7, with 10 bases that match TRBD1. Germline-derived CDR1 and CDR2 are LNHDA and SQIVND (reference sequence). Trimming cost V 0 bases and J 3 bases; bases outside gene matches: 5. There are 16 residues in the CDR3.

This clone was seen a few times. This chain connects TRBV21-1 to TRBJ2-3; the tabulated D call, TRBD1, remains unverified against the DNA. TRBV21-1 has pseudogene status. This CDR3 has 18 residues. The CDR3 nucleotides are TGTGCCAGCAGCAAAGCTGGACAGGCCCCTATAAACACAGATACGCAGTATTTT. Protein product: CASSKAGQAPINTDTQYF.

The V and J genes are TRBV7-3 and TRBJ2-1; no definite D call. The CDR3 spans 16 residues. Germline values: CDR1 SGHTA, CDR2 FQGTGA. Trimming shortened V by 0 bases and J by 0 bases, and 9 bases separated the two germline ends. DNA of the CDR3: TGTGCCAGCAGCTTAACTCCGCACCACTCCTACAATGAGCAGTTCTTC. Translated, it gives CASSLTPHHSYNEQFF.

The chain joins TRBV7-2 to TRBJ1-6; D gene unclear. Germline V gene data show CDR1 as SGHTA and CDR2 as FQGNSA. This CDR3 is 15 amino acids long. Trimming pared 1 base from V and 8 bases from J, leaving 12 bases between. CDR3 sequence (DNA): TGTGCCAGCAGCTTAGACAGTATGAGGGATTCACCCCTCCACTTT. Protein product: CASSLDSMRDSPLHF.

The chain has TRBV18 and TRBJ2-3, with D possibly being TRBD2 (6 bases). This CDR3 is 14 amino acids long. Between the trimmed V and J ends, which lost 5 bases and 6 bases, there was a span of 15 bases. Looked up from germline, CDR1 is KGHSH and CDR2 is LQKENI. DNA for the CDR3: TGTGCCAGCTCAAAAATGGCTAGCGCCGATACGCAGTATTTT. This translates into CASSKMASADTQYF.

The gene calls are TRBV5-5 and TRBJ1-4, with no clear D. Trimming took 0 bases from V and 3 from J, leaving 9 bases between them. CDR1 is SGHKS, CDR2 YYEKEE, per germline (reference sequence). The CDR3 sequence is 15 residues long. The CDR3 bases are TGTGCCAGCAGCTTGGTCTTCAGCCCTAATGAAAAACTGTTTTTT. Residues: CASSLVFSPNEKLFF.

The V call is TRBV9, the J call TRBJ2-7; no firm D call. The CDR3 covers 13 residues. Germline V gene lookup returns CDR1 SGDLS and CDR2 YYNGEE. V was clipped by 0 bases and J by 4 bases, with 8 bases between them. The CDR3 nucleotides are TGTGCCAGCAGCGTAGGGTTCGGGTACGAGCAGTACTTC. Translated: CASSVGFGYEQYF.

The V and J genes are TRBV5-1 and TRBJ2-3; TRBD1 matches at 8 bases. Germline CDR1 SGHRS, CDR2 YFSETQ. After removal of 4 bases from V and 6 bases from J, the junction contained 16 bases not matched to a gene. CDR3 size: 17 residues. The CDR3 protein is CASSREAGQGFKDTQYF. The CDR3 DNA reads TGCGCCAGCAGCAGGGAGGCCGGACAGGGTTTCAAGGATACGCAGTATTTT.

This rearrangement joins TRBV30 to TRBJ1-2; D is ambiguous. This CDR3 has 13 residues. The germline V gene has CDR1 GTSNPN and CDR2 SVGIG (reference sequence). The V end was cut by 0 bases, the J end by 7 bases, with 12 bases between. The CDR3 reads CAWSVGRPVGYTF. Written as DNA, the CDR3 is TGTGCCTGGAGTGTTGGCAGGCCCGTTGGCTACACCTTC.

V gene TRBV19 combines with J gene TRBJ2-7; D is perhaps TRBD2 (5 bases). V dropped 3 bases and J dropped 3 bases, with 18 bases sitting between them. Germline values: CDR1 LNHDA, CDR2 SQIVND (reference sequence). The CDR3 has 16 residues. In nucleotides, the CDR3 is TGTGCCAGTAGTATCGTCTCCATAGCGAGCCACTACGAGCAGTACTTC. Translation gives CASSIVSIASHYEQYF.

The V gene is TRBV7-9, the J gene TRBJ2-6; D remains ambiguous. There are 13 residues in the CDR3. V gave up 5 bases and J gave up 4 bases, with 6 bases separating them. Germline CDR1 and CDR2: SEHNR and FQNEAQ (reference sequence). In DNA, the CDR3 is TGTGCCAGCAGCCTCCAGGGGGCCAACGTCCTGACTTTC. Its translation is CASSLQGANVLTF. Based on the CDR3 plus reference TRBV7-9 and TRBJ2-6, the full variable domain is DTGVSQNPRHKITKRGQNVTFRCDPISEHNRLYWYRQTLGQGPEFLTYFQNEAQLEKSRLLSDRFSAERPKGSFSTLEIQRTEQGDSAMYLCASSLQGANVLTFGAGSRLTVL.